This TCR beta chain was found in a study of T cell changes during pregnancy in multiple sclerosis. CDR3 size: 14 residues. CDR1 is SGHRS and CDR2 is YFSETQ in the germline V gene. The V segment lost 5 bases and the J segment 4 bases; nucleotides outside the gene matches: 0. Method: immunoSEQ multiplex PCR; TCRdb's copy keeps in-frame clones and lacks some. The sample carries approximately 37,000 clones, approximately 94% recorded once. The sample was peripheral blood, taken in the third trimester of pregnancy. The chain joins TRBV5-1 to TRBJ2-3, with 14 positions matching TRBD2. The TCR sequence derives from a female donor with multiple sclerosis, enrolled in a pregnancy study. DNA of the CDR3: TGCGCCAGCAGGGGACTAGCGGGAGCAGATACGCAGTATTTT. This encodes CASRGLAGADTQYF. The whole variable domain, remainder taken from reference TRBV5-1 and TRBJ2-3, is KAGVTQTPRYLIKTRGQQVTLSCSPISGHRSVSWYQQTPGQGLQFLFEYFSETQRNKGNFPGRFSGRQFSNSRSEMNVSTLELGDSALYLCASRGLAGADTQYFGPGTRLTVL.